This T cell receptor beta chain originates from a study of metastatic and nonmetastatic thyroid tumors. TCRdb reprocessed the PCR reads using MiXCR. The sample carries approximately 13,000 clones, around 25% recorded once. No treatment had been given to any patient before thyroid surgery. CDR1 DFQATT and CDR2 SNEGSKA come from the germline V gene (reference sequence). The germline V and J ends were trimmed by 6 bases and 2 bases, with 20 bases remaining between them. The length of the CDR3 is 16 residues. In its sample, this clone was seen many times. Sequenced: adjacent normal tissue. This receptor was obtained from a female donor with papillary thyroid cancer or a benign thyroid nodule (not recorded which). Some clones in this sample may be carry-over from other donors' samples. This chain uses TRBV20-1 with TRBJ1-5; D uncertain. In DNA, the CDR3 is TGCAGTGCCGCCACGGCGGGTTTCGCGGGCAATCAGCCCCAGCATTTT. This sequence encodes CSAATAGFAGNQPQHF.